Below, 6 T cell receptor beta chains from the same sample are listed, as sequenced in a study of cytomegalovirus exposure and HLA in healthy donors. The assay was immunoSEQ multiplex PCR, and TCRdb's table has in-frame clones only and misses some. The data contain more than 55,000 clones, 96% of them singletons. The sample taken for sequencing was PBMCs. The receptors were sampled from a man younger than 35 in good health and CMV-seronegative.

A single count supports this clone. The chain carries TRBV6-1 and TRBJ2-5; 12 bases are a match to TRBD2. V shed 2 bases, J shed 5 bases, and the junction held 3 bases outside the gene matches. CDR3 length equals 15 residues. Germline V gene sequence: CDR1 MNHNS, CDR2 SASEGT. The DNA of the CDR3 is TGTGCCAGCAGTGAACTAGCGGGAGGGCCGGAGACCCAGTACTTC. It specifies CASSELAGGPETQYF.

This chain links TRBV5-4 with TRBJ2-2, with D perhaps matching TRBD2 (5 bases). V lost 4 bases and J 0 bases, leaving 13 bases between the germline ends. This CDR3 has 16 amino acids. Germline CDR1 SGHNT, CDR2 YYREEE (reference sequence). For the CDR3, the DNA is TGTGCCAGCAGCCACCTGACTAAGGCGAACACCGGGGAGCTGTTTTTT. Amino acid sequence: CASSHLTKANTGELFF.

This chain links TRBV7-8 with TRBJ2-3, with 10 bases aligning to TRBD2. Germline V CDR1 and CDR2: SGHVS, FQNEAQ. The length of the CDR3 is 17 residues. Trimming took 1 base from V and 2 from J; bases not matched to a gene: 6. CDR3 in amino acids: CASSLVPSGSPTDTQYF. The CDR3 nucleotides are TGTGCCAGCAGCTTAGTGCCTAGCGGGAGCCCCACAGATACGCAGTATTTT.

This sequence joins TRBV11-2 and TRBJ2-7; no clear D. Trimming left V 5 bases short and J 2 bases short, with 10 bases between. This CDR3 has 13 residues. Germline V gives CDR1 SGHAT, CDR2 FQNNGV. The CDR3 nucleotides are TGTGCCAGCAGCCCCCAGTTTACCTACGAGCAGTACTTC. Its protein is CASSPQFTYEQYF.

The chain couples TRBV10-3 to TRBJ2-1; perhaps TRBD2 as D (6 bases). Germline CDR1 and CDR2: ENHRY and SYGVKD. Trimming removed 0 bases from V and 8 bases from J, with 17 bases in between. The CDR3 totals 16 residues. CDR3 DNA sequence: TGTGCCATCAGTGAGTCGAGACTAGTAGTATTCGATGAGCAGTTCTTC. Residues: CAISESRLVVFDEQFF.

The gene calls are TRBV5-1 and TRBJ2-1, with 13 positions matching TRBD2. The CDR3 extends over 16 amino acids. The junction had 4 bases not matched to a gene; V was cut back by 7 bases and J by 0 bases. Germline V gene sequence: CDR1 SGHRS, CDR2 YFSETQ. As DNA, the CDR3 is TGCGCCAGCTGTCGGACTAGCGGGAGCTCCTACAATGAGCAGTTCTTC. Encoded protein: CASCRTSGSSYNEQFF.